A selection of T cell receptor beta chains follows, all from one sample in a study of regulatory T cells in long-lasting Graves disease. TCRdb reanalysed the multiplex PCR reads using MiXCR and keeps one entry per CDR3 protein. The sample records around 450,000 distinct CDR3 sequences, around 15% being singletons. The same specimen was also included in a second study, on T cells in Graves' hyperthyroidism and ophthalmopathy.

The sample in question was peripheral blood mononuclear cells (PBMCs), obtained at new diagnosis, from a patient treated with antithyroid drugs. Every receptor here comes from a man between 35 and 55 years old with Graves disease. Each CDR3 is given without its conserved first and last residue. The order of the fields is V gene, CDR3 protein.

>TRBV10-3
AIKEPDSGNTIY
>TRBV5-1
ASRYISGVTEAF
>TRBV12-3/TRBV12-4
ASTRKRGRNTGELF
>TRBV24-1
ATSEGQANQY
>TRBV5-1
ASSLAEGETQY
>TRBV2
ASTANLSGRSGTYEQY
>TRBV5-1
ASSLDSQETQY
>TRBV12-3/TRBV12-4
ASSLSPNNEQF
>TRBV12-3/TRBV12-4
ASRTSKGNTEAF
>TRBV6-5
ASSYSGFSSGANVLT
>TRBV20-1
SAGPTDTQY
>TRBV12-3/TRBV12-4
ASSLGPGDEQY
>TRBV6-1
ASSTTGINTIY
>TRBV20-1
SAGTGTSGLAKNIQY
>TRBV20-1
SASYPRDEQY
>TRBV6-1
ASNRQGHTEAF
>TRBV6-1
ASSQPPGGTPLAGELF
>TRBV12-3/TRBV12-4
ASSQGVIEQF
>TRBV6-2/TRBV6-3
ASSDRESRGYT
>TRBV11-2
ASGYGGPDTQY
>TRBV9
ASSVGRQISGELF
>TRBV28
ASSPFFGNTIY
>TRBV5-6
ASSLRTSGRHEQY
>TRBV3-1
ASSQGEQF
>TRBV29-1
SVAAGVRDTQY
>TRBV20-1
SAREGGGGDTQY
>TRBV30
AWTRRRHLELF
>TRBV2
ASSELGQGNGGYT
>TRBV20-1
SARREVTDTQY
>TRBV28
ASSSGDLREKLF
>TRBV27
ASSQDRLSYNEQF
>TRBV12-5
ASGSGEDSNQPQH
>TRBV5-1
ASSLEGYDTGELS
>TRBV2
ASSEADGGSRYNEQF
>TRBV30
AWTSSAGGFSPLH
>TRBV18
ASSQGLAGADKTQY
>TRBV28
ASSFPGQESTDTQY
>TRBV6-2/TRBV6-3
ASSYSLVNTGELF
>TRBV20-1
STLTAMAGARYNEQF
>TRBV29-1
SVDVTNEAF
>TRBV18
ASSAPGLSSYEQY
>TRBV14
ASSQDGGLAGEKQY
>TRBV24-1
ATSESETQY
>TRBV2
ASSARDRQLYNEQF
>TRBV20-1
SARRWEGTGELF
>TRBV5-1
ASRENNYGYT
>TRBV5-1
ASSRSGRTYNEQF
>TRBV30
AWSVQGHYGYT
>TRBV19
ASSISDRGRRDQPQH
>TRBV4-1
ASSQDQGTAGGYT
>TRBV7-8
ASSLNSGRTPQETQY